One and the same sample provided the 25 T cell receptor beta chains below, sequenced in a study of human T cells and chemical hapten exposure. Total RNA was isolated from whole blood that had not been fractionated. TCRdb re-analysed the 5' RACE reads in MiXCR, keeping a single row per CDR3 protein. The data show some 150,000 distinct CDR3 sequences, roughly 4% seen once. These receptors all come from a female donor in good health.

This clonotype was counted ten times or more. V is TRBV7-6 and J is TRBJ1-1, with 11 positions matching TRBD1. J lost 5 bases, V lost 6 bases, and 5 bases had no gene match. The CDR3 contains 14 residues. Germline loops: CDR1 SGHVS, CDR2 FNYEAQ. CDR3 protein: CASSPDRGRTEAFF. In nucleotides, the CDR3 is TGTGCCAGCAGTCCGGACAGGGGGCGTACTGAAGCTTTCTTT.

The table lists this clonotype with many counts. The rearrangement uses TRBV12-3 or TRBV12-4 and TRBJ2-1, with 11 bases that match TRBD2. V shed 8 bases, J shed 7 bases, and the junction held 13 bases outside the gene matches. This CDR3 contains 16 residues. CDR3 nucleotides: TGTGCCAGCCGAACTAGCGGGGGTAATTTTTTTAATGAGCAGTTCTTC. Protein product: CASRTSGGNFFNEQFF.

Many counts were recorded for this clonotype. The genes are TRBV12-3 or TRBV12-4 and TRBJ1-6; tentative D call: TRBD1 (5 bases). V lost 4 bases to trimming and J lost 6 bases, with 7 bases between them. The CDR3 is 13 amino acids. The CDR3 is CASSWDLNSPLHF. The CDR3 coding sequence is TGTGCCAGCAGTTGGGACCTTAATTCACCCCTCCACTTT.

At least ten counts were recorded for this clonotype. The chain couples TRBV6-1 to TRBJ2-3; TRBD2 aligns across 8 bases. Germline loops: CDR1 MNHNS, CDR2 SASEGT. There are 16 residues in the CDR3. With 4 bases clipped from V and 0 bases from J, the junction kept 6 bases outside the gene matches. CDR3 DNA: TGTGCCAGCAGTGGTGCGGGGGGTTACAGCACAGATACGCAGTATTTT. Encoded protein: CASSGAGGYSTDTQYF.

This clonotype was seen ten or more times. The genes are TRBV7-9 and TRBJ1-4; D not certain. CDR1 is SEHNR, CDR2 FQNEAQ, per germline (reference sequence). This CDR3 contains 13 residues. V lost 4 bases to trimming and J lost 7 bases, with 10 bases between them. CDR3 in amino acids: CASSSNPGEKLFF. DNA of the CDR3: TGTGCCAGCAGCTCAAATCCTGGTGAAAAACTGTTTTTT.

In its sample, this clonotype was seen many times. The CDR3 here is CASSQSPTGKDTQYF. For the CDR3, the DNA is TGCGCCAGCTCCCAATCTCCGACAGGGAAAGATACGCAGTATTTT. The chain recombines TRBV5-1 with TRBJ2-3, with 7 bases aligning to TRBD1. The CDR3 length is 15 residues. The V segment lost 7 bases and the J segment 5 bases; nucleotides outside the gene matches: 13. CDR1 is SGHRS, CDR2 YFSETQ, per germline.

This clonotype was observed a handful of times. A read error may account for a junction end that differs from germline. This chain connects TRBV12-3 or TRBV12-4 to TRBJ1-2; TRBD1 is a possible D gene (5 bases). The length of the CDR3 is 15 residues. The CDR3 reads CASSLSGRRVSGDTF. In nucleotides, the CDR3 is TGTGCCAGCAGTTTATCGGGGCGTCGGGTCTCTGGCGACACCTTC.

The chain recombines TRBV5-1 with TRBJ2-6; the match to TRBD1 covers 8 bases. The CDR3 consists of 17 residues. Germline V gene data show CDR1 as SGHRS and CDR2 as YFSETQ. V lost 2 bases and J lost 4; bases outside the gene matches: 8. CDR3 sequence reads: CASSFQRQGSGANVLTF. DNA for the CDR3: TGCGCCAGCAGCTTCCAACGACAGGGGTCAGGGGCCAACGTCCTGACTTTC.

This clonotype was picked up many times. This chain joins TRBV20-1 and TRBJ1-5, with a tentative D call TRBD1 (5 bases). The germline V and J ends were trimmed by 6 bases and 0 bases, with 12 bases remaining between them. CDR1 and CDR2 (germline): DFQATT, SNEGSKA (reference sequence). The CDR3 extends over 14 amino acids. The CDR3 region is CSAGTSYSNQPQHF. CDR3 coding DNA: TGCAGTGCCGGGACGTCGTATAGCAATCAGCCCCAGCATTTT.

As for this clonotype: This may stem from a read error, because a much larger clone lies one nucleotide away. This chain uses TRBV20-1 with TRBJ1-5; 7 positions agree with TRBD1. J was trimmed by 2 bases and V by 3 bases; bases with no gene match: 4. The CDR3 runs to 14 residues. The germline V gene has CDR1 DFQATT and CDR2 SNEGSKA (reference sequence). The CDR3 DNA sequence: TGCAGTGCTAGGCGGGACAGTCGCAATCAGCCCCAGCATTTT. This sequence encodes CSARRDSRNQPQHF.

This clonotype was counted ten times or more. The chain combines TRBV6-4 with TRBJ2-3, with 13 bases identical to TRBD2. Per the germline V gene, CDR1 is MRHNA and CDR2 is SNTAGT. CDR3 size: 15 residues. Germline trimming cut 3 bases from V and 3 bases from J; bases unmatched to any gene: 0. The CDR3 is CASSETSGGTDTQYF. The CDR3 DNA follows: TGTGCCAGCAGTGAGACTAGCGGGGGGACAGATACGCAGTATTTT.

As for this clonotype: A much larger clone differs by one base, so this may be a read error. V and J are TRBV7-3 and TRBJ2-2; TRBD2 matches 8 bases. The germline gives CDR1 SGHTA, CDR2 FQGTGA. The CDR3 is 16 amino acids. V dropped 4 bases and J dropped 1; count of bases not matched to a gene: 5. CDR3 sequence: CASSSHGGGNTGELFF. The CDR3 DNA reads TGTGCCAGCAGCTCTCACGGGGGGGGGAACACCGGGGAGCTGTTTTTT.

This clonotype was seen repeatedly, ten times or more. The chain couples TRBV11-2 to TRBJ2-3; D gene unclear. Germline CDR1 and CDR2: SGHAT and FQNNGV. V was cut by 0 bases and J by 5 bases, with 6 bases left in between. The CDR3 length is 13 residues. The CDR3 DNA sequence: TGTGCCAGCAGCTTAGATAGAGGAGATACGCAGTATTTT. This codes for CASSLDRGDTQYF.

This clonotype was seen many times. The chain couples TRBV7-9 to TRBJ2-3; 12 positions match TRBD1. The CDR3 is 17 residues long. V lost 1 base and J lost 5; bases outside the gene matches: 7. CDR1 and CDR2 (germline): SEHNR, FQNEAQ (reference sequence). The CDR3 DNA follows: TGTGCCAGCAGCTTAGGGGACAGGGGGCTACGTGGAGATACGCAGTATTTT. The encoded protein is CASSLGDRGLRGDTQYF.

The table lists this clonotype with many counts. The CDR3 DNA reads TGTGCCAGCAGCCGATACGGACGGATCAGCACAGATACGCAGTATTTT. The encoded protein is CASSRYGRISTDTQYF. V usage is TRBV11-2 and J usage is TRBJ2-3; D is undetermined. This CDR3 has 16 residues. V dropped 5 bases and J dropped 0 bases, with 15 bases sitting between them. Germline CDR1 reads SGHAT; CDR2 reads FQNNGV.

This clonotype came up a few times. Written as DNA, the CDR3 is TGTGCCAGCAGCCTTGAATTCCAGCCCCAGCATTTT. Its translation: CASSLEFQPQHF. This chain links TRBV7-9 with TRBJ1-5, with D unresolved. The germline gives CDR1 SEHNR, CDR2 FQNEAQ (reference sequence). CDR3 size: 12 residues. Trimming stripped 5 bases from V and 7 bases from J, with 9 bases between.

In this sample, this clonotype turned up many times. The chain combines TRBV5-1 with TRBJ2-5; no clear D gene. With 8 bases removed from V and 0 bases from J, the gap between germline ends came to 20 bases. This CDR3 comprises 16 residues. From germline, CDR1 is SGHRS and CDR2 YFSETQ. The CDR3 DNA follows: TGCGCCAGTAAGCAGGTGACCGGGCACCACCAAGAGACCCAGTACTTC. It codes for CASKQVTGHHQETQYF.

This clonotype was counted ten times or more. The chain employs TRBV27 and TRBJ2-3; TRBD2 agrees at 9 bases. Germline CDR1 reads MNHEY; CDR2 reads SMNVEV (reference sequence). V shed 1 base and J 1 base; nucleotides not matched to a gene: 12. There are 19 residues in the CDR3. This CDR3 reads CASSLYFRMRGGGTDTQYF. The DNA of the CDR3 is TGTGCCAGCAGTTTATACTTTCGTATGCGGGGGGGCGGCACAGATACGCAGTATTTT.

The chain couples TRBV15 to TRBJ1-6; tentatively, D is TRBD1 (6 bases). CDR3 length: 14 residues. V lost 5 bases to trimming and J lost 6 bases, with 11 bases between them. Germline V gene sequence: CDR1 LNHNV, CDR2 YYDKDF (reference sequence). The chain's CDR3 is CATSPGQPNSPLHF. The CDR3 DNA reads TGTGCCACCAGCCCCGGACAGCCTAATTCACCCCTCCACTTT.

This clonotype was observed a few times. This chain connects TRBV12-3 or TRBV12-4 to TRBJ1-1; TRBD1 is a possible D gene (5 bases). CDR3 size: 12 residues. V dropped 7 bases and J dropped 4 bases, with 10 bases sitting between them. The chain's CDR3 is CASNFGGTEAFF. The CDR3 nucleotides are TGTGCCAGCAACTTTGGGGGCACTGAAGCTTTCTTT.

The chain recombines TRBV6-5 with TRBJ1-2; possibly TRBD1 for D (5 bases). This CDR3 comprises 16 residues. The germline gives CDR1 MNHEY, CDR2 SVGAGI. V was clipped by 0 bases and J by 4 bases, with 15 bases between them. CDR3 sequence: CASSYSSGWGIYGYTF. The CDR3 DNA reads as TGTGCCAGCAGTTACTCGAGTGGGTGGGGGATCTATGGCTACACCTTC.

The table lists this clonotype with a few counts. This sequence joins TRBV12-3 or TRBV12-4 and TRBJ1-2; D remains ambiguous. The CDR3 is made up of 14 amino acids. With 3 bases removed from V and 4 bases from J, the gap between germline ends came to 12 bases. The CDR3 spells CASSFAGVGYGYTF. The CDR3 DNA follows: TGTGCCAGCAGTTTCGCCGGGGTGGGCTATGGCTACACCTTC.

This clonotype was counted many times. The V gene is TRBV6-1, the J gene TRBJ1-5; 8 positions match TRBD1. V trimming: 7 bases; J trimming: 6 bases; junction bases outside the gene matches: 8. CDR3 size: 14 residues. The germline V gene has CDR1 MNHNS and CDR2 SASEGT. The CDR3 loop is CASNHRGFSQPQHF. CDR3 bases: TGTGCCAGCAATCACAGGGGGTTCAGTCAGCCCCAGCATTTT.

This clonotype was counted at least ten times. The chain carries TRBV28 and TRBJ1-3; D is uncertain. V lost 4 bases and J 0 bases, leaving 19 bases between the germline ends. Germline V gene data show CDR1 as MDHEN and CDR2 as SYDVKM. CDR3 size: 18 residues. DNA for the CDR3: TGTGCCAGCAGTTCGGACGGGTGGGGAAAAAGCTCTGGAAACACCATATATTTT. It yields the protein CASSSDGWGKSSGNTIYF.

This clonotype was observed a handful of times. V and J are TRBV7-9 and TRBJ2-2; 8 bases match TRBD1. The CDR3 is 17 amino acids. The junction had 15 bases not matched to a gene; V was cut back by 5 bases and J by 7 bases. Germline lookup yields CDR1 SEHNR and CDR2 FQNEAQ (reference sequence). The CDR3 DNA follows: TGTGCCAGCAGCCCCAAAGGGGGACAGGCAAGTTTCGGGGAGCTGTTTTTT. This codes for CASSPKGGQASFGELFF. Full variable domain (outside the CDR3, taken from reference TRBV7-9 and TRBJ2-2): DTGVSQNPRHKITKRGQNVTFRCDPISEHNRLYWYRQTLGQGPEFLTYFQNEAQLEKSRLLSDRFSAERPKGSFSTLEIQRTEQGDSAMYLCASSPKGGQASFGELFFGEGSRLTVL.